The sequence of this T cell receptor beta chain was determined in a study of cytomegalovirus exposure and HLA in healthy donors. The study's findings and limits: A later analysis linked a missense DCLRE1C variant to TCR beta V- and J-gene trimming.

The primer mix had 60 Vbeta and 13 Jbeta primers. The method was immunoSEQ multiplex PCR; TCRdb's version includes in-frame clones alone and lacks a portion of them. The sample records 220,000 or so clones, 82% being singletons. Between the trimmed V and J ends, which lost 4 bases and 4 bases, there was a span of 17 bases. This CDR3 contains 16 residues. Germline CDR1 is MDHEN and CDR2 is SYDVKM. Concerning this clone itself: Its antigen is unknown.

The TCR comes from a woman in her thirties or forties in good health and CMV-seronegative. This chain uses TRBV28 with TRBJ1-5, with a possible D match to TRBD1 (6 bases). The sample taken for sequencing was PBMCs. The CDR3 here is CASSWVWGQKNQPQHF. In DNA form, the CDR3 reads TGTGCCAGCAGTTGGGTTTGGGGGCAGAAAAATCAGCCCCAGCATTTT.